This T cell receptor beta chain derives from a study of OX40 agonist ivuxolimab in advanced cancers. This CDR3 is 10 amino acids long. CDR1 and CDR2 (germline): SQVTM, ANQGSEA. Trimming took 5 bases from V and 7 from J, leaving 6 bases between them. Data came from immunoSEQ multiplex PCR; TCRdb stores just in-frame clones and leaves some out. The sample holds tens of thousands of clones, 81% seen once. This sequence was found in an adult with an advanced solid tumor such as melanoma, head and neck, liver or kidney cancer. Material: CD4+ or CD8+ T cells sorted from blood, obtained in a trial of the OX40 agonist ivuxolimab. The chain employs TRBV29-1 and TRBJ2-1; D remains unclear. DNA of the CDR3: TGCAGCGTTAGGTCGAATGAGCAGTTCTTC. Its translation is CSVRSNEQFF.